What follows describes a single T cell receptor (beta chain). Compared with germline, one end of the junction differs, possibly owing to a read error. This sample was included in a study of blood T cell repertoires in COVID-19. Across the whole study: Acute and convalescent COVID-19 specimens originated in the United States, Italy and Spain.

Measured with immunoSEQ multiplex PCR; TCRdb has only the in-frame clones, and not every one. The table records 150,000 to 200,000 clones, approximately 95% of them present only once. The Seattle patients, enrolled during active infection, were followed longitudinally. The receptor's source is an older woman with COVID-19, enrolled during active disease. The sequencing input was peripheral blood.

CDR3 loop: CASCLGFRYATYNEQFF. The DNA of the CDR3 is TGTGCCAGCTGCTTGGGTTTCAGGTATGCAACCTACAATGAGCAGTTCTTC. The J gene is TRBJ2-1, the V gene TRBV7-8, with unresolved D. CDR3 length: 17 amino acids. CDR1 is SGHVS, CDR2 FQNEAQ, per germline.